The 29 T cell receptor beta chains reported below all come from one sample, sequenced in a study of lymphopenia after photon versus proton radiotherapy. Sequencing was performed with immunoSEQ multiplex PCR; in TCRdb, only in-frame clones are kept and a portion is missing. The table includes about 30,000 clones, around nine tenths detected once. The input for sequencing was peripheral blood, taken from a patient treated with proton-based radiotherapy. These receptors all stem from a woman aged 55-69 years with cholangiocarcinoma. Some clones in this sample may be carry-over from other donors' samples.

The V and J genes are TRBV18 and TRBJ1-5; D remains unclear. This CDR3 is 13 amino acids long. Germline V CDR1 and CDR2: KGHSH, LQKENI. V was clipped by 5 bases and J by 0 bases, with 5 bases between them. CDR3 nucleotide sequence: TGTGCCAGCTCATCGGATAGCAATCAGCCCCAGCATTTT. Protein: CASSSDSNQPQHF.

The rearrangement joins TRBV2 to TRBJ1-1; TRBD1 is a possible D gene (5 bases). The CDR3 spans 13 residues. V was trimmed by 4 bases and J by 2 bases, leaving 8 bases between them. Germline V CDR1 and CDR2: SNHLY, FYNNEI. CDR3 sequence: CASSVQGNTEAFF. CDR3 in DNA: TGTGCCAGCAGTGTGCAGGGAAACACTGAAGCTTTCTTT.

The gene calls are TRBV5-1 and TRBJ1-1, with D possibly being TRBD1 (6 bases). The CDR3 loop spans 15 amino acids. In germline, CDR1 is SGHRS, CDR2 YFSETQ. Trimming cost V 1 base and J 1 base, with 11 bases left between them. CDR3 in amino acids: CASSLRGRGNTEAFF. CDR3 nucleotides: TGCGCCAGCAGCTTGAGGGGCAGGGGGAACACTGAAGCTTTCTTT.

The chain carries TRBV2 and TRBJ1-1; the D is unclear. The CDR3 totals 14 residues. Trimming left V 6 bases short and J 5 bases short, with 16 bases between. Per germline, CDR1 SNHLY and CDR2 FYNNEI. CDR3: CASRGSPTSTEAFF. The DNA of the CDR3 is TGTGCCAGCAGAGGTTCTCCGACCTCGACTGAAGCTTTCTTT.

Only one count was recorded for this clone. The V call is TRBV4-1, the J call TRBJ2-1, with D possibly TRBD1 on 5 matching bases. V lost 1 base and J 8 bases, leaving 15 bases between the germline ends. This CDR3 is built from 15 residues. Germline V lookup: CDR1 MGHRA, CDR2 YSYEKL. Here the CDR3 reads CASSQAGSQVHEQFF. In nucleotides, the CDR3 is TGCGCCAGCAGCCAAGCTGGTTCACAGGTCCATGAGCAGTTCTTC.

The chain joins TRBV9 to TRBJ2-2, with TRBD2 identical over 10 bases. CDR1 and CDR2 (germline): SGDLS, YYNGEE. The CDR3 covers 16 residues. J lost 4 bases, V lost 3 bases, and 6 bases had no gene match. The CDR3 DNA sequence: TGTGCCAGCAGCGCCGGGACTAGCGTATCCACCGGGGAGCTGTTTTTT. This sequence encodes CASSAGTSVSTGELFF.

This sequence joins TRBV6-6 and TRBJ1-5; D uncertain. The CDR3 spans 14 residues. Trimming took 4 bases from V and 0 from J, leaving 7 bases between them. The germline V gene encodes CDR1 MNHNY and CDR2 SVGAGI (reference sequence). This CDR3 reads CASSSAYSNQPQHF. CDR3 DNA: TGTGCCAGCAGTTCGGCATATAGCAATCAGCCCCAGCATTTT.

V is TRBV25-1 and J is TRBJ1-1; TRBD1 is a possible D gene (6 bases). The germline V gene encodes CDR1 MGHDK and CDR2 SYGVNS. The CDR3 spans 14 residues. Between the trimmed V and J ends, which lost 1 base and 0 bases, there was a span of 6 bases. The CDR3 DNA reads as TGTGCCAGCAGTGAATGGGACATGAACACTGAAGCTTTCTTT. This sequence encodes CASSEWDMNTEAFF. Based on the CDR3 plus reference TRBV25-1 and TRBJ1-1, the full variable domain is EADIYQTPRYLVIGTGKKITLECSQTMGHDKMYWYQQDPGMELHLIHYSYGVNSTEKGDLSSESTVSRIRTEHFPLTLESARPSHTSQYLCASSEWDMNTEAFFGQGTRLTVV.

The chain combines TRBV14 with TRBJ2-3; TRBD2 agrees at 9 bases. The CDR3 covers 16 residues. CDR1 and CDR2 from the germline V gene are SGHDN and FVKESK. V shed 5 bases and J 1 base; nucleotides not matched to a gene: 7. CDR3 region: CASSNVAGEGTDTQYF. In DNA, the CDR3 is TGTGCCAGCAGCAACGTAGCGGGAGAGGGCACAGATACGCAGTATTTT.

The chain uses TRBV13 and TRBJ2-7; the match to TRBD2 covers 9 bases. With V trimmed by 5 bases and J by 6 bases, 5 bases remained unmatched. Per germline, CDR1 PRHDT and CDR2 FYEKMQ (reference sequence). This CDR3 spans 13 amino acids. The CDR3 protein is CASSQLAGSEQYF. Written as DNA, the CDR3 is TGTGCCAGCAGCCAACTAGCGGGTTCCGAGCAGTACTTC.

This chain links TRBV27 with TRBJ2-3, with 12 bases aligning to TRBD2. Germline assignment: CDR1 MNHEY and CDR2 SMNVEV (reference sequence). There are 19 residues in the CDR3. V was pared by 2 bases and J by 4 bases, with 13 bases of the junction left unmatched. The CDR3 DNA sequence: TGTGCCAGCAGTTTAGGTGGTTGGCTAGCGGGAGGGCAGGCAGATACGCAGTATTTT. Its protein product is CASSLGGWLAGGQADTQYF.

The V and J genes are TRBV7-2 and TRBJ1-2; possible D gene TRBD1, 6 bases. The ends were cut back, 4 bases at V and 7 bases at J, with 22 bases in the middle. Germline values: CDR1 SGHTA, CDR2 FQGNSA. The CDR3 extends over 16 amino acids. CDR3 residues: CASSSNFRDTGPGYTF. For the CDR3, the DNA is TGTGCCAGCAGCTCTAACTTCCGGGACACTGGGCCTGGCTACACCTTC. Full variable domain (outside the CDR3, taken from reference TRBV7-2 and TRBJ1-2): GAGVSQSPSNKVTEKGKDVELRCDPISGHTALYWYRQSLGQGLEFLIYFQGNSAPDKSGLPSDRFSAERTGGSVSTLTIQRTQQEDSAVYLCASSSNFRDTGPGYTFGSGTRLTVV.

Only a few counts were recorded for this clone. The chain joins TRBV5-4 to TRBJ1-2; D is perhaps TRBD1 (5 bases). Germline loops: CDR1 SGHNT, CDR2 YYREEE (reference sequence). V dropped 4 bases and J dropped 4 bases, with 14 bases sitting between them. CDR3 length equals 14 residues. In nucleotides, the CDR3 is TGTGCCAGCAGCCTAGAGGACACCTTCTATGGCTACACCTTC. This translates into CASSLEDTFYGYTF.

V and J are TRBV9 and TRBJ2-1; D tentatively fits TRBD1 or TRBD2 (6 bases each). This CDR3 is built from 15 residues. CDR1 and CDR2 (germline): SGDLS, YYNGEE. Trimming cost V 1 base and J 3 bases, with 11 bases left between them. The CDR3 DNA is TGTGCCAGCAGCGTAACAGGGACTCACTACAATGAGCAGTTCTTC. It codes for CASSVTGTHYNEQFF.

The chain has TRBV15 and TRBJ1-2; perhaps TRBD1 as D (5 bases). Trimming removed 1 base from V and 2 bases from J, with 8 bases in between. The V gene's germline CDR1 is LNHNV and CDR2 YYDKDF (reference sequence). CDR3 size: 14 residues. The DNA of the CDR3 is TGTGCCACCAGCAGAGGGGACGGGAACTATGGCTACACCTTC. Translation: CATSRGDGNYGYTF.

The J gene is TRBJ2-1, the V gene TRBV18; perhaps TRBD2 as D (5 bases). There are 13 residues in the CDR3. Germline CDR1 and CDR2: KGHSH and LQKENI. V lost 6 bases and J 10 bases, leaving 16 bases between the germline ends. CDR3 sequence reads: CASSGNSHEEQFF. DNA of the CDR3: TGTGCCAGCTCCGGGAATTCCCACGAGGAGCAGTTCTTC.

The rearrangement links TRBV2 to TRBJ1-1; D unresolved. The CDR3 extends over 12 amino acids. Deletions cut 7 bases from V and 6 bases from J, with 12 bases between. Looked up from germline, CDR1 is SNHLY and CDR2 is FYNNEI. Here the CDR3 DNA reads TGTGCCAGCACGGAGGGCTGGGCTGAAGCTTTCTTT. Translated, it gives CASTEGWAEAFF.

Note on this clone: The junction does not match germline at one end; this may be a read error. The CDR3 spells CASSPTRSSEQYF. CDR3 DNA: TGTGCCAGCAGTCCAACTAGATCCTCCGAGCAGTACTTC. The chain links TRBV27 to TRBJ2-7, with D perhaps matching TRBD2 (5 bases). This CDR3 has 13 amino acids. CDR1 is MNHEY and CDR2 is SMNVEV in the germline V gene (reference sequence).

The chain is built from TRBV11-3 and TRBJ1-1, with D possibly being TRBD1 (6 bases). Germline CDR1 is SGHNT and CDR2 is YENEEA. V lost 5 bases and J 2 bases, leaving 12 bases between the germline ends. The CDR3 sequence is 14 residues long. The CDR3 DNA is TGTGCCAGCAGCCCGGGACACCGAAACACTGAAGCTTTCTTT. It codes for CASSPGHRNTEAFF.

The J gene is TRBJ1-2, the V gene TRBV6-5; unclear D gene. The germline V gene encodes CDR1 MNHEY and CDR2 SVGAGI. Trimming shortened V by 5 bases and J by 4 bases, and 14 bases separated the two germline ends. CDR3 length: 14 amino acids. CDR3 DNA: TGTGCCAGCAGTCAGACGGCCCAAGCCTATGGCTACACCTTC. Its protein is CASSQTAQAYGYTF.

The gene calls are TRBV15 and TRBJ2-3; 8 bases are shared with TRBD1. CDR1 LNHNV and CDR2 YYDKDF come from the germline V gene (reference sequence). This CDR3 has 17 amino acids. Unmatched junction bases numbered 6, after V lost 0 bases and J lost 1 base. CDR3 coding DNA: TGTGCCACCAGCAGAGATCTAGGCAGGGGGCGCACAGATACGCAGTATTTT. Its protein product is CATSRDLGRGRTDTQYF.

The chain joins TRBV2 to TRBJ2-6; D gene uncertain. V lost 5 bases to trimming and J lost 0 bases, with 5 bases between them. CDR3 size: 14 residues. The germline gives CDR1 SNHLY, CDR2 FYNNEI. The DNA of the CDR3 is TGTGCCAGCAGTAAAAGCTCTGGGGCCAACGTCCTGACTTTC. Its translation: CASSKSSGANVLTF.

The chain couples TRBV4-2 to TRBJ1-1; possibly TRBD1 for D (5 bases). CDR3 length equals 14 residues. Germline values: CDR1 LGHNA, CDR2 YNFKEQ. V was trimmed by 7 bases and J by 0 bases, leaving 12 bases between them. CDR3 protein: CASKTGSMNTEAFF. CDR3 nucleotides: TGTGCCAGCAAAACAGGCTCCATGAACACTGAAGCTTTCTTT.

The chain uses TRBV11-2 and TRBJ2-2, with 8 nucleotides matching TRBD2. V lost 3 bases to trimming and J lost 4 bases; unmatched junction nucleotides: 10. This CDR3 is 17 amino acids long. CDR1 and CDR2 from the germline V gene are SGHAT and FQNNGV. Written as DNA, the CDR3 is TGTGCCAGCAGCTTGGATCGACTAGCGCGAAGCACCGGGGAGCTGTTTTTT. Protein product: CASSLDRLARSTGELFF.

The chain couples TRBV13 to TRBJ2-7; D remains ambiguous. V was trimmed by 3 bases and J by 4 bases, leaving 13 bases between them. There are 14 residues in the CDR3. Germline V gene sequence: CDR1 PRHDT, CDR2 FYEKMQ (reference sequence). Here the CDR3 reads CASSLVGSSYEQYF. The CDR3 DNA reads TGTGCCAGCAGCTTGGTGGGAAGCTCATACGAGCAGTACTTC.

This clone was counted a few times. The chain employs TRBV5-4 and TRBJ1-4; TRBD1 might be the D (5 bases). The CDR3 contains 16 residues. Trimming shortened V by 4 bases and J by 0 bases, and 13 bases separated the two germline ends. CDR1 and CDR2 from the germline V gene are SGHNT and YYREEE (reference sequence). CDR3 in amino acids: CASSAGQGTTNEKLFF. DNA of the CDR3: TGTGCCAGCAGCGCCGGGCAGGGCACAACTAATGAAAAACTGTTTTTT.

This chain joins TRBV15 and TRBJ2-3; TRBD1 matches 8 bases. Trimming at V came to 3 bases and at J to 7 bases, leaving 15 bases not matched to a gene. The CDR3 contains 17 residues. Germline V gene data show CDR1 as LNHNV and CDR2 as YYDKDF (reference sequence). CDR3 protein: CATSSTLRDRFPYTQYF. CDR3 bases: TGTGCCACCAGCAGTACGCTGCGGGACAGGTTCCCTTATACGCAGTATTTT.

The chain joins TRBV19 to TRBJ1-2; TRBD1 aligns across 9 bases. Germline V lookup: CDR1 LNHDA, CDR2 SQIVND (reference sequence). The CDR3 contains 14 residues. Trimming took 4 bases from V and 2 from J; bases not matched to a gene: 2. This chain's CDR3 is CASSSGTGNYGYTF. The CDR3 DNA follows: TGTGCCAGTAGTAGCGGGACAGGGAACTATGGCTACACCTTC.

The CDR3 loop is CASSFGAGENIQYF. The CDR3 nucleotides are TGTGCCAGCAGCTTTGGGGCGGGCGAAAACATTCAGTACTTC. The rearrangement uses TRBV7-2 and TRBJ2-4; tentatively, D is TRBD1 or TRBD2 (5 bases each). CDR1 is SGHTA, CDR2 FQGNSA, per germline. V was trimmed by 3 bases and J by 5 bases, leaving 11 bases between them. This CDR3 comprises 14 residues.